Included here is one TCR beta chain sequence, with context. This sample was included in a study of long-term antiretroviral therapy in people with HIV. At survey level, the immunoSEQ assay was run in its v3.0 version. The assay was immunoSEQ multiplex PCR, and TCRdb's table has in-frame clones only and misses some. The table has 25,000 to 35,000 clones, roughly nine tenths seen once. The sample here was unsorted PBMCs, taken 2 years after starting antiretroviral therapy. The TCR was taken from a man aged 50 to 59 with HIV.

The CDR3 here is CATSRVGRRTEAFF. Here the CDR3 DNA reads TGTGCCACCAGCAGAGTCGGCAGAAGAACTGAAGCTTTCTTT. V and J are TRBV15 and TRBJ1-1, with D hard to call. The germline V gene encodes CDR1 LNHNV and CDR2 YYDKDF (reference sequence). Trimming took 1 base from V and 5 from J, leaving 11 bases between them. CDR3 length: 14 amino acids. The full variable domain, in which reference TRBV15 and TRBJ1-1 provide the parts outside the CDR3, is DAMVIQNPRYQVTQFGKPVTLSCSQTLNHNVMYWYQQKSSQAPKLLFHYYDKDFNNEADTPDNFQSRRPNTSFCFLDIRSPGLGDTAMYLCATSRVGRRTEAFFGQGTRLTVV.